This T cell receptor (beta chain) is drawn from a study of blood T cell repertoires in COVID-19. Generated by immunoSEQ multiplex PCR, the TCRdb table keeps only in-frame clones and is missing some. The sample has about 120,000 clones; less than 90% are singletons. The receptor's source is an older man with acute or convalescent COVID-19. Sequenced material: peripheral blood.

CDR3 in DNA: TGTGCCAGCAGCTTAGCAGGGGGGGTAGCGAGGGAGCTGTTTTTT. Amino acid sequence: CASSLAGGVARELFF. This chain uses TRBV7-2 with TRBJ2-2, with TRBD2 as a possible D gene (7 bases). V was cut by 0 bases and J by 9 bases, with 14 bases left in between. The CDR3 runs to 15 residues. The germline gives CDR1 SGHTA, CDR2 FQGNSA.